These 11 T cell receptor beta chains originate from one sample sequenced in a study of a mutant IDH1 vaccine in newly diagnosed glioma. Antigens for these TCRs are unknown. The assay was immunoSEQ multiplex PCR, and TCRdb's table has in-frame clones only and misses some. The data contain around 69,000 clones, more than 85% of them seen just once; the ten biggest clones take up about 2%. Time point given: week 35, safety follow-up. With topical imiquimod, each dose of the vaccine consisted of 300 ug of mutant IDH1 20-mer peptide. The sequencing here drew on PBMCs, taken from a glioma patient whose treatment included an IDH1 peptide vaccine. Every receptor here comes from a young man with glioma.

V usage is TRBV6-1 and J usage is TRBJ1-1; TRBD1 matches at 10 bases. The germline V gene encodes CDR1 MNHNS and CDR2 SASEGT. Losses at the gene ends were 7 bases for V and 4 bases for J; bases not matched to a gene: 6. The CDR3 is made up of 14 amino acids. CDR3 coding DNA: TGTGCCAGCAAGACAGGGGGCGGAGGCACTGAAGCTTTCTTT. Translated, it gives CASKTGGGGTEAFF.

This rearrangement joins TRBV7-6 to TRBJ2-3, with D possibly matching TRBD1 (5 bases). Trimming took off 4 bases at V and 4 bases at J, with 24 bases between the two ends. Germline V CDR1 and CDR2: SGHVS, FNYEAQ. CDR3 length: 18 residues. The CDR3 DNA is TGTGCCAGCAGCTCAAAGGCAGGGCGAGGATTCAGCCCAGATACGCAGTATTTT. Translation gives CASSSKAGRGFSPDTQYF.

The CDR3 spells CASSLTGIDYGYTF. The CDR3 DNA sequence: TGCGCCAGCAGCTTGACAGGGATCGACTATGGCTACACCTTC. The chain has TRBV5-1 and TRBJ1-2, with D tentatively TRBD1 (6 bases). The germline V gene has CDR1 SGHRS and CDR2 YFSETQ. The length of the CDR3 is 14 residues. Trimming removed 1 base at V and 3 bases at J, with 10 bases between. The full variable domain, rest sourced from reference TRBV5-1 and TRBJ1-2, is KAGVTQTPRYLIKTRGQQVTLSCSPISGHRSVSWYQQTPGQGLQFLFEYFSETQRNKGNFPGRFSGRQFSNSRSEMNVSTLELGDSALYLCASSLTGIDYGYTFGSGTRLTVV.

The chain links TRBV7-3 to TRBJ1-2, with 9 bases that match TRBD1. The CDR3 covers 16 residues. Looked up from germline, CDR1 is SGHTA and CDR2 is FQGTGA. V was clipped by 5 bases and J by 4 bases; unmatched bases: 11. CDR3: CASSPDEGQGVYGYTF. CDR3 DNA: TGTGCCAGCAGCCCAGACGAGGGACAGGGAGTCTATGGCTACACCTTC.

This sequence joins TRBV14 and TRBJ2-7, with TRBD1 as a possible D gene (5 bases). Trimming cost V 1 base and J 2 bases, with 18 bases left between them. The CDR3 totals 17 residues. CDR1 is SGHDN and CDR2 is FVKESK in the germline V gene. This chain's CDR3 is CASSQARGFQPPYEQYF. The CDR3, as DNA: TGTGCCAGCAGCCAAGCAAGGGGATTTCAGCCCCCCTACGAGCAGTACTTC.

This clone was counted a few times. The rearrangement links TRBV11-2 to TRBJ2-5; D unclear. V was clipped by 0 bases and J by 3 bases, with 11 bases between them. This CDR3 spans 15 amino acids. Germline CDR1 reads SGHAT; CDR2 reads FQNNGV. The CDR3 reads CASSLDRRVEETQYF. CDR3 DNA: TGTGCCAGCAGCTTAGATCGAAGGGTGGAAGAGACCCAGTACTTC.

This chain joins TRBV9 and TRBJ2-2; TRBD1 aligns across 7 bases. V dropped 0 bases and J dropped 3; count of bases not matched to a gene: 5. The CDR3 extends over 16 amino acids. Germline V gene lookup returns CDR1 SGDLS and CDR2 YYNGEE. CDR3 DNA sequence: TGTGCCAGCAGCGTAGAGGGGGACAGTTACACCGGGGAGCTGTTTTTT. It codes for CASSVEGDSYTGELFF. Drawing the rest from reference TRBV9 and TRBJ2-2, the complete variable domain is DSGVTQTPKHLITATGQRVTLRCSPRSGDLSVYWYQQSLDQGLQFLIQYYNGEERAKGNILERFSAQQFPDLHSELNLSSLELGDSALYFCASSVEGDSYTGELFFGEGSRLTVL.

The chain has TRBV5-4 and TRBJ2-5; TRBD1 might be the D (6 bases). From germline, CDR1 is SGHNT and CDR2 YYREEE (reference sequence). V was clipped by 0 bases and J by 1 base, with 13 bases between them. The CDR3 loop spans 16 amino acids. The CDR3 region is CASSLGGRGGQETQYF. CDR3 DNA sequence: TGTGCCAGCAGCTTGGGGGGGCGAGGGGGCCAAGAGACCCAGTACTTC.

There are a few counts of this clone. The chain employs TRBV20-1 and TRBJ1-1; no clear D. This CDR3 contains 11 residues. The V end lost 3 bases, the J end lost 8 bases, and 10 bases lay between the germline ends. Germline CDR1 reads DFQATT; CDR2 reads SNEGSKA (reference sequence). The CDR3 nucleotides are TGCAGTGCTAGCCCCTCGATGGAAGCTTTCTTT. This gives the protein CSASPSMEAFF.

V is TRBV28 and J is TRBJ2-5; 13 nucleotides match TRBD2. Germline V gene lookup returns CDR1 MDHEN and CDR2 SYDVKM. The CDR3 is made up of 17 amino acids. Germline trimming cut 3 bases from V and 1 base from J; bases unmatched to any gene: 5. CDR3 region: CASSLGLAGRLQETQYF. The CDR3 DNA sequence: TGTGCCAGCAGTTTGGGACTAGCGGGACGCCTCCAAGAGACCCAGTACTTC.

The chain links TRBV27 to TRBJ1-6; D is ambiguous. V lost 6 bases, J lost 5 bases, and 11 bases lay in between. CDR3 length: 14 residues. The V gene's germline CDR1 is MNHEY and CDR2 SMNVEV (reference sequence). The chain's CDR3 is CASRNADHNSPLHF. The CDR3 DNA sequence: TGTGCCAGCAGGAATGCGGATCATAATTCACCCCTCCACTTT.